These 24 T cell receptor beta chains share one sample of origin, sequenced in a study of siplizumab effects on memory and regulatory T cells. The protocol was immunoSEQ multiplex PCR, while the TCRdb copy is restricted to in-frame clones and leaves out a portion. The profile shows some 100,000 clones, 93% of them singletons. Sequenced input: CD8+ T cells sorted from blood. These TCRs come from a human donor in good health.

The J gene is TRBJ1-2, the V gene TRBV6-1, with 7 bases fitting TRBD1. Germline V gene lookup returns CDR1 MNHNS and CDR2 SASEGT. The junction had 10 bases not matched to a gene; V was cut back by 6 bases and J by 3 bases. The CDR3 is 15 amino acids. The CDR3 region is CASRKPQGWDYGYTF. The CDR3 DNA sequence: TGTGCCAGCAGAAAACCACAGGGGTGGGACTATGGCTACACCTTC.

CDR3 nucleotide sequence: TGTGCCAGCAGCTTCGGACCAGATAGCAATCAGCCCCAGCATTTT. Protein product: CASSFGPDSNQPQHF. The chain is built from TRBV7-9 and TRBJ1-5; D call uncertain. CDR3 length equals 15 residues. Trimming shortened V by 3 bases and J by 0 bases, and 9 bases separated the two germline ends. CDR1 is SEHNR, CDR2 FQNEAQ, per germline (reference sequence).

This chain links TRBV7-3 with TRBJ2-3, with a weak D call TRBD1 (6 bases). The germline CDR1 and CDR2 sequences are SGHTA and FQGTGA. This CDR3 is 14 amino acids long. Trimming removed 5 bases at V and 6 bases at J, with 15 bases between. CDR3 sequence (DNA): TGTGCCAGCAGCCAAGGGCAGGGGCCCGATACGCAGTATTTT. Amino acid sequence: CASSQGQGPDTQYF.

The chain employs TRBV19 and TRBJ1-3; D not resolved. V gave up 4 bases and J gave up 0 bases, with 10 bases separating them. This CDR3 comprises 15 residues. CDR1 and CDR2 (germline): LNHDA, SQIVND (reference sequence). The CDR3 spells CASSTSASSGNTIYF. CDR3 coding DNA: TGTGCCAGTAGTACGTCGGCGAGCTCTGGAAACACCATATATTTT. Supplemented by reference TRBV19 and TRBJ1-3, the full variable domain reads DGGITQSPKYLFRKEGQNVTLSCEQNLNHDAMYWYRQDPGQGLRLIYYSQIVNDFQKGDIAEGYSVSREKKESFPLTVTSAQKNPTAFYLCASSTSASSGNTIYFGEGSWLTVV.

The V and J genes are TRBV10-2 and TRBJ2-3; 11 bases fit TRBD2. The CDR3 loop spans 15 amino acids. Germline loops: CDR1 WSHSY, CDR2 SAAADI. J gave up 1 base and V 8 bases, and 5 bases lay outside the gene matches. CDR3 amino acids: CASWGLAERTDTQYF. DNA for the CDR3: TGCGCCAGCTGGGGACTAGCGGAACGCACAGATACGCAGTATTTT.

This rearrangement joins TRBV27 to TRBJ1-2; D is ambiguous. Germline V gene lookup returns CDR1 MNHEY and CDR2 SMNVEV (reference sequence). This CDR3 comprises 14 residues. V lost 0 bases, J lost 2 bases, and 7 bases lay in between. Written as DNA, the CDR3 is TGTGCCAGCAGTTTATCGATAGGGAACTATGGCTACACCTTC. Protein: CASSLSIGNYGYTF.

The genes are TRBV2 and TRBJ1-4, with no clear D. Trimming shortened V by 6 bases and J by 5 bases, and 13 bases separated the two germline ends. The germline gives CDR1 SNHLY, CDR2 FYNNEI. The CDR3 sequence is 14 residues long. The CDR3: CASSGVVGNEKLFF. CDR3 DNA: TGTGCCAGCAGCGGGGTCGTGGGCAATGAAAAACTGTTTTTT.

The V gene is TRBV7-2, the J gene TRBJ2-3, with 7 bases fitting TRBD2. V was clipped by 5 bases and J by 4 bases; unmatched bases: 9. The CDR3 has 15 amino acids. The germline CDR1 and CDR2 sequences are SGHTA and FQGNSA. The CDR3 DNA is TGTGCCAGCAGCGCTGGGGCGGGAGAGGCAGATACGCAGTATTTT. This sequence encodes CASSAGAGEADTQYF.

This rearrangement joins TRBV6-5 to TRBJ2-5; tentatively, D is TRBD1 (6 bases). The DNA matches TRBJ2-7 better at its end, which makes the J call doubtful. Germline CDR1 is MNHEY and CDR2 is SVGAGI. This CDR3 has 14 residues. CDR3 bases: TGTGCCAGCAGTTACTCGGGACACTATTACGAGCAGTACTTC. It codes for CASSYSGHYYEQYF.

This CDR3 reads CASSPTPGSLNEQYF. Here the CDR3 DNA reads TGTGCCAGCAGCCCCACCCCCGGGAGTCTCAACGAGCAGTACTTC. V gene TRBV7-3 combines with J gene TRBJ2-7; perhaps TRBD2 as D (6 bases). The V and J ends lost 5 bases and 5 bases respectively, with 19 bases between them. Per the germline V gene, CDR1 is SGHTA and CDR2 is FQGTGA. There are 15 residues in the CDR3.

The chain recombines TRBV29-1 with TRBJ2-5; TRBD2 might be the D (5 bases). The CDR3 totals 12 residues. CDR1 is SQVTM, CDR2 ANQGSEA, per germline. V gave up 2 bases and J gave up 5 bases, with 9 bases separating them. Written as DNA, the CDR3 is TGCAGCGTTGAACGAGGGCGGGAGACCCAGTACTTC. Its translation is CSVERGRETQYF.

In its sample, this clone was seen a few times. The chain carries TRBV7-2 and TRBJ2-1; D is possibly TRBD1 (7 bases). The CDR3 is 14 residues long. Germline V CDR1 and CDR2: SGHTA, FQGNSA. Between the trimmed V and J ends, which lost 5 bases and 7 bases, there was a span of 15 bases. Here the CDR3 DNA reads TGTGCCAGCAGCGCCGCTCCAGGGGGGAATGAGCAGTTCTTC. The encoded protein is CASSAAPGGNEQFF. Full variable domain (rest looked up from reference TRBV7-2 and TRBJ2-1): GAGVSQSPSNKVTEKGKDVELRCDPISGHTALYWYRQSLGQGLEFLIYFQGNSAPDKSGLPSDRFSAERTGGSVSTLTIQRTQQEDSAVYLCASSAAPGGNEQFFGPGTRLTVL.

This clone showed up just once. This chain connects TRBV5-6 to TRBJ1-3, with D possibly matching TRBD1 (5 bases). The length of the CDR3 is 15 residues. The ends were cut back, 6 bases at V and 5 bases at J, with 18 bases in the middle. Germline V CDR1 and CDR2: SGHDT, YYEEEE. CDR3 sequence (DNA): TGTGCCAGCAACGAATGGCGGGGCCCGAGAAACACCATATATTTT. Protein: CASNEWRGPRNTIYF.

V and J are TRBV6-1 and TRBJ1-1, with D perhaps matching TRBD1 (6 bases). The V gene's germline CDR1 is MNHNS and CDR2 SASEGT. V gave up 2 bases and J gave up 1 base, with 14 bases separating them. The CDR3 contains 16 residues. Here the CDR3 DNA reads TGTGCCAGCAGTGAAAACGGAGGGACATCGAACACTGAAGCTTTCTTT. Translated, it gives CASSENGGTSNTEAFF.

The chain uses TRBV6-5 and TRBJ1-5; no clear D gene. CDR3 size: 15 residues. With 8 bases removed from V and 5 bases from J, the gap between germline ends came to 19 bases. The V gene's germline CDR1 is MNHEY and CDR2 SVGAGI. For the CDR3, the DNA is TGTGCCAGCGTAACTCAAGGAACAAGCTATCAGCCCCAGCATTTT. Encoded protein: CASVTQGTSYQPQHF.

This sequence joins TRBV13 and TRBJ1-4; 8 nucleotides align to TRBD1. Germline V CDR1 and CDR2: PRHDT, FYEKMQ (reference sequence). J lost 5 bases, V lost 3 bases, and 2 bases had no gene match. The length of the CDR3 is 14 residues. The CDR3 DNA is TGTGCCAGCAGCTTCCGGGACAGGAATGAAAAACTGTTTTTT. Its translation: CASSFRDRNEKLFF.

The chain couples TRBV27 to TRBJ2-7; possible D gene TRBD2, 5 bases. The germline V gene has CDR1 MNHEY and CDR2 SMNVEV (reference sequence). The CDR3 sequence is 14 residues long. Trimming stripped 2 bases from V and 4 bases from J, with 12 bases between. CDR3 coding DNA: TGTGCCAGCAGTTTAAGGAGGACGGGTTACGAGCAGTACTTC. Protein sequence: CASSLRRTGYEQYF.

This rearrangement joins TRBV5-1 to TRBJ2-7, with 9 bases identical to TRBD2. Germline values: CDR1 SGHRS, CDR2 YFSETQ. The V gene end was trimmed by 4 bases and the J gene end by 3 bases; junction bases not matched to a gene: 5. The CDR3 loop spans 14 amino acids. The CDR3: CASSPGTSIYEQYF. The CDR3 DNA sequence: TGCGCCAGCAGCCCCGGGACTAGCATCTACGAGCAGTACTTC.

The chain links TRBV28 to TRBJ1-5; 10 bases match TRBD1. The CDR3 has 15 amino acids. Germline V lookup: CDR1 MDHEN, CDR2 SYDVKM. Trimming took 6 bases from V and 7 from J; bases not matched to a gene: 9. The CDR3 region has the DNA TGTGCCAGCAGCCCAGGTAGACAGGGGGCGCAGCCCCAGCATTTT. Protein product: CASSPGRQGAQPQHF. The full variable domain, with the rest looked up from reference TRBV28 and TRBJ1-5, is DVKVTQSSRYLVKRTGEKVFLECVQDMDHENMFWYRQDPGLGLRLIYFSYDVKMKEKGDIPEGYSVSREKKERFSLILESASTNQTSMYLCASSPGRQGAQPQHFGDGTRLSIL.

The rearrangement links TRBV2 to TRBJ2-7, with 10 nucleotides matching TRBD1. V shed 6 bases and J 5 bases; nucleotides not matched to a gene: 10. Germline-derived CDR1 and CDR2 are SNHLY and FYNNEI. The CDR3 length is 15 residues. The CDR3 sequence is CASSSPGQGLDEQYF. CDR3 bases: TGTGCCAGCAGCTCACCGGGACAGGGGCTCGACGAGCAGTACTTC.

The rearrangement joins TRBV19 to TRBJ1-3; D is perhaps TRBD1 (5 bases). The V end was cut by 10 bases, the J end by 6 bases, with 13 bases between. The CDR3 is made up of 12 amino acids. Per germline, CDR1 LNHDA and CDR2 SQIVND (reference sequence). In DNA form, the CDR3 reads TGTGCCACCACAGGACTGAAAAACACCATATATTTT. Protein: CATTGLKNTIYF. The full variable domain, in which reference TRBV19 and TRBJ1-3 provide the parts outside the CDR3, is DGGITQSPKYLFRKEGQNVTLSCEQNLNHDAMYWYRQDPGQGLRLIYYSQIVNDFQKGDIAEGYSVSREKKESFPLTVTSAQKNPTAFYLCATTGLKNTIYFGEGSWLTVV.

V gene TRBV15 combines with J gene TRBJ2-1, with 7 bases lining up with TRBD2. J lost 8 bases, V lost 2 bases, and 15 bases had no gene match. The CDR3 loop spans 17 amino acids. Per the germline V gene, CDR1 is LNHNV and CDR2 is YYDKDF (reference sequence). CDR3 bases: TGTGCCACCAGCAGACTTCAGACGGGGGGAGGAAGGGATGAGCAGTTCTTC. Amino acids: CATSRLQTGGGRDEQFF. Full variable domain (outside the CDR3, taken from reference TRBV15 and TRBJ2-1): DAMVIQNPRYQVTQFGKPVTLSCSQTLNHNVMYWYQQKSSQAPKLLFHYYDKDFNNEADTPDNFQSRRPNTSFCFLDIRSPGLGDTAMYLCATSRLQTGGGRDEQFFGPGTRLTVL.

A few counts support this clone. The CDR3: CASSLSGIHNEQFF. The CDR3 DNA follows: TGTGCCAGCAGTTTATCGGGCATCCACAATGAGCAGTTCTTC. The chain has TRBV28 and TRBJ2-1; D is unresolved. Trimming removed 1 base at V and 5 bases at J, with 9 bases between. CDR1 is MDHEN, CDR2 SYDVKM, per germline. The length of the CDR3 is 14 residues.

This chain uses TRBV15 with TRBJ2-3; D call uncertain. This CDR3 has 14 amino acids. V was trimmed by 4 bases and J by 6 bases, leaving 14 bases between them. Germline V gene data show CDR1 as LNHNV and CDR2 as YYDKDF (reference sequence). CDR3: CATSTHRLGDTQYF. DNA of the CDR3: TGTGCCACCAGCACTCATAGACTGGGGGATACGCAGTATTTT.